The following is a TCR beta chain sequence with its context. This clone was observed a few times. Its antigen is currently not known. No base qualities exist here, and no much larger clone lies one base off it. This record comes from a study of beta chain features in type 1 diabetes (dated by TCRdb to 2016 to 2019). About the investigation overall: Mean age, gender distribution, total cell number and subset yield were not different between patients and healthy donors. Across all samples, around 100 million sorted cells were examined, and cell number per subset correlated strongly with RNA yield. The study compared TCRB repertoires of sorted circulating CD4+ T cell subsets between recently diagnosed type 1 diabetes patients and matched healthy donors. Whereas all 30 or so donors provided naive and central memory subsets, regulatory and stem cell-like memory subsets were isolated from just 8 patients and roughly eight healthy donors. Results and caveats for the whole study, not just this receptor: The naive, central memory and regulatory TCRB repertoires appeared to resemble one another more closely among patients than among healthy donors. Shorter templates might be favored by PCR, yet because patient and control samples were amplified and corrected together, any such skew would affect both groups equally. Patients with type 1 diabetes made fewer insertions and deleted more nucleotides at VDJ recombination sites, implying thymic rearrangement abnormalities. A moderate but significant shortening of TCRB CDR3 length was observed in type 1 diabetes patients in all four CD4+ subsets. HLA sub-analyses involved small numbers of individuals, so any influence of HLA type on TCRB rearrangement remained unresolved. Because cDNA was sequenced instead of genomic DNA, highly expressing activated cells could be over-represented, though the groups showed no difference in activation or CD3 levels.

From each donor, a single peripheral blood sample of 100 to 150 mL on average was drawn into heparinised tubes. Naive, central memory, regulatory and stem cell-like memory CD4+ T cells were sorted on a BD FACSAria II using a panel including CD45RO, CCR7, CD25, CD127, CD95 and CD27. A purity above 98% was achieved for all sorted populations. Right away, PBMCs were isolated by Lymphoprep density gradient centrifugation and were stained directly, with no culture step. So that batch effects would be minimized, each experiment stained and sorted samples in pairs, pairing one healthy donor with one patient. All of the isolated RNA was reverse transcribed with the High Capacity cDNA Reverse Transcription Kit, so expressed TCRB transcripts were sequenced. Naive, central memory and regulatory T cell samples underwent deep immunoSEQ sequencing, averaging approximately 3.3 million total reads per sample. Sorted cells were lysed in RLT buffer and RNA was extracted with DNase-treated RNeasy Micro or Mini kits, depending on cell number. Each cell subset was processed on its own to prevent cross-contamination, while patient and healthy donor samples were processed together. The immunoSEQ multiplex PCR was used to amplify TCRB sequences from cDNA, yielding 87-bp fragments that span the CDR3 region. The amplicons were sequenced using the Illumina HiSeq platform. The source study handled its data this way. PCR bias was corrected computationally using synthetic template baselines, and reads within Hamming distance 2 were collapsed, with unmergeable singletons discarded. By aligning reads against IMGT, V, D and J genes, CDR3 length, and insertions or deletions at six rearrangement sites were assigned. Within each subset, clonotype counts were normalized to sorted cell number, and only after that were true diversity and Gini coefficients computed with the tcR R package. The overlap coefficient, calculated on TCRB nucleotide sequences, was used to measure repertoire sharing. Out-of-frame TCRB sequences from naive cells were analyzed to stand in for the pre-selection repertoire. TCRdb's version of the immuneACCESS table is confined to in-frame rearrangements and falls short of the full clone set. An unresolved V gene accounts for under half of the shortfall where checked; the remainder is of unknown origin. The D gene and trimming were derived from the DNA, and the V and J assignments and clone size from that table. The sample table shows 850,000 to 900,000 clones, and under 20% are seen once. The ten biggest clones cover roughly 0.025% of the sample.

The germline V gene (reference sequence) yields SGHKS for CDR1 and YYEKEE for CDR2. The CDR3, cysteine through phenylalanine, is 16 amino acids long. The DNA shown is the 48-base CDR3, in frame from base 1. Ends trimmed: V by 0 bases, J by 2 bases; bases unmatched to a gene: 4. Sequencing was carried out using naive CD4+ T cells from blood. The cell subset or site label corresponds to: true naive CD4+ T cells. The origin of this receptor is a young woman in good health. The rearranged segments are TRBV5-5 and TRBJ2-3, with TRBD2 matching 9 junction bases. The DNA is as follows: TGTGCCAGCAGCTTGGGGTCTAGCGGGACCACAGATACGCAGTATTTT. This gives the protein CASSLGSSGTTDTQYF.